This TCR beta chain was sequenced in a study of beta chain features in type 1 diabetes. About this clone: Its antigen is currently unknown.

Regarding the study as a whole: Across all four CD4+ subsets, people with type 1 diabetes showed modestly shorter TCRB CDR3s. Any PCR bias toward short templates would affect both groups alike.

A sort by CD45RO/CCR7/CD25/CD127/CD95/CD27 yielded CD4+ naive, central memory, regulatory and stem cell-like memory cells. Isolated RNA was reverse transcribed in full, so expressed TCRB transcripts were sequenced. It was found that naive, central memory and regulatory T cell samples averaged about 3.57 million reads. Assay used: immunoSEQ multiplex PCR; TCRdb lists only in-frame clones, some missing. The profile shows 140,000 or so clones, just over 9% of them singletons. The CDR3 length is 13 residues. Trimming shortened V by 6 bases and J by 0 bases, and 9 bases separated the two germline ends. Germline V CDR1 and CDR2: SNHLY, FYNNEI.

The sample consisted of central memory CD4+ T cells from blood. This sequence was found in a man younger than 35 in good health. The chain recombines TRBV2 with TRBJ2-7, with D perhaps matching TRBD1 (6 bases). The CDR3 loop reads CASRDSSSYEQYF. The CDR3 DNA sequence: TGTGCCAGCAGGGACAGCAGCTCCTACGAGCAGTACTTC.